This T cell receptor beta chain was profiled in a study of shared clonotypes between healthy human individuals. Study in general: Plates per donor: three CD4 naive, three CD4 memory, two CD8 naive, one CD8 memory. Points from the study as a whole: With four donors compared, around 5% of naive CD4 clonotypes were shared.

Unmatched junction bases numbered 1, after V lost 2 bases and J lost 1 base. The CDR3 extends over 15 amino acids. Germline V lookup: CDR1 PRHDT, CDR2 FYEKMQ (reference sequence). Sorted-subset replicate PCR reactions were performed with approximately 200 ng DNA, corresponding to tens of thousands of T cell genomes. The protocol was immunoSEQ multiplex PCR, while the TCRdb copy is restricted to in-frame clones and leaves out a portion. The table records millions of clones, roughly 96% of them present only once. Turning to this clone: Its antigen is currently unknown.

This sequence was found in a man aged 18-30 years in good health. The sample comprised naive CD4+ T cells sorted from blood. Stated subset: CD45RA+ positively selected. The chain recombines TRBV13 with TRBJ2-2; 7 bases map to TRBD1. CDR3 sequence: CASSLWTGNTGELFF. DNA for the CDR3: TGTGCCAGCAGCTTATGGACAGGGAACACCGGGGAGCTGTTTTTT.